Following are 4 T cell receptor beta chains from one sample sequenced in a study of tumor-infiltrating lymphocytes in primary liver carcinoma. RNA was extracted from whole blood without cell sorting, alongside germline DNA. TCR beta cDNA was reverse-transcribed from about 500 ng of total RNA. The reaction used a constant-region primer and ProtoScript II reverse transcriptase. Three nested multiplex PCR rounds of slightly modified ARM-PCR generated TCR beta libraries. Use of TRBV1-TRBV30 forward primers with a C-beta reverse primer characterized the first two PCR rounds, which lasted about 10 cycles each. TCRdb re-analysed the multiplex PCR reads in MiXCR, keeping a single row per CDR3 protein. This sample yields 250,000 to 400,000 distinct CDR3 sequences, of which 65% are seen a single time; approximately 9% belongs to the top ten. Sequenced sample: peripheral blood. The source is a man aged 35 to 55 with primary liver carcinoma and hepatitis B virus infection.

With regard to this clonotype: This could be a read error, since a much larger clone is one nucleotide away. The chain carries TRBV6-5 and TRBJ1-5; 7 bases fit TRBD1. The CDR3 loop spans 15 amino acids. In germline, CDR1 is MNHEY, CDR2 SVGAGI. The chain's CDR3 is CASSSGRGGNQPQQF. CDR3 DNA: TGTGCCAGCAGTTCTGGCAGGGGGGGCAATCAGCCCCAGCAATTT.

DNA of the CDR3: TGCGCCAGCAGTTTGACAGGGTACTCTGGGGCCAACGTCCTGACTTTC. Protein: CASSLTGYSGANVLTF. The chain combines TRBV5-1 with TRBJ2-6; 7 bases are shared with TRBD1. Trimming took 5 bases from V and 0 from J; bases not matched to a gene: 5. The CDR3 sequence is 16 residues long. CDR1 and CDR2 from the germline V gene are SGHRS and YFSETQ.

Worth noting for this clonotype: This may come from a read error, since a much larger clone is one base off. The CDR3 DNA reads as TGTGCCAGCACCTCGCACACCGGATTCCAAGAGACCCGGTACTTC. Protein sequence: CASTSHTGFQETRYF. The chain is built from TRBV28 and TRBJ2-5; D is uncertain. The CDR3 is 15 residues long. The germline CDR1 and CDR2 sequences are MDHEN and SYDVKM.

Of note for this clonotype: A much larger clone lies a single base off, so this may be a read error. The genes are TRBV12-3 or TRBV12-4 and TRBJ1-1; TRBD1 matches 7 bases. Unmatched junction bases numbered 7, after V lost 6 bases and J lost 0 bases. This CDR3 is built from 15 residues. CDR3 bases: TGTGCCAGCAGCAGCGCCGGGACAGTGAACACTGAAGCTTTCTTT. Protein product: CASSSAGTVNTEAFF.